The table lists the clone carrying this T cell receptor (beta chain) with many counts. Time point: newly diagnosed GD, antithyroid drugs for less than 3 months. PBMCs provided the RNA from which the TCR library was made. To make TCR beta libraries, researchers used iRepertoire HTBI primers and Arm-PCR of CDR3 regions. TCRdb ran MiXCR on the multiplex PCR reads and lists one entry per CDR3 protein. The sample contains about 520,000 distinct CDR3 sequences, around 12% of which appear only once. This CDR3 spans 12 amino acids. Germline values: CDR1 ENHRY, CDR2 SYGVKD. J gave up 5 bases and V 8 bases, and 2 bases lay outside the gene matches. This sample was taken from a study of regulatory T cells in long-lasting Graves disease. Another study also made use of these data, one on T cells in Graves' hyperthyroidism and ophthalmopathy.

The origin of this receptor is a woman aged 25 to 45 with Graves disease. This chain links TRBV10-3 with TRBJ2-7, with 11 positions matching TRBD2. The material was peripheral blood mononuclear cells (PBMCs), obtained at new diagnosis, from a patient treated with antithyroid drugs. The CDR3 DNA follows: TGTGCCATCGGACTAGCGGGTGACGAGCAGTACTTC. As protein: CAIGLAGDEQYF.